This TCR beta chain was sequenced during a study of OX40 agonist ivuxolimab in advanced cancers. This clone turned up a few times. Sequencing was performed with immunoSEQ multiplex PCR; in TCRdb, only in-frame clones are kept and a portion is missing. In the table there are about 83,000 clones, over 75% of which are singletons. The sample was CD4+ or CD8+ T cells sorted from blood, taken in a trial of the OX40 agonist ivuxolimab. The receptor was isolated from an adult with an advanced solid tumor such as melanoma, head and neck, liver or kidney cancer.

This CDR3 is CASSRDRGVYNEQFF. CDR3 bases: TGTGCCAGCAGCCGGGACAGGGGAGTCTACAATGAGCAGTTCTTC. This chain connects TRBV11-2 to TRBJ2-1; 10 nucleotides match TRBD1. The trim removed 5 bases at V and 3 bases at J, leaving 4 bases unmatched. Germline CDR1 reads SGHAT; CDR2 reads FQNNGV. CDR3 length: 15 amino acids. Together with reference TRBV11-2 and TRBJ2-1, the CDR3 gives the full variable domain: EAGVAQSPRYKIIEKRQSVAFWCNPISGHATLYWYQQILGQGPKLLIQFQNNGVVDDSQLPKDRFSAERLKGVDSTLKIQPAKLEDSAVYLCASSRDRGVYNEQFFGPGTRLTVL.